This TCR beta chain was profiled in a study of graft-versus-host responses after intestinal transplantation. About the study: Grafts were multivisceral, liver-intestinal, or isolated intestinal.

The table lists this clone with a few counts. As yet, its antigen is unknown. This CDR3 has 16 residues. CDR1 is ENHRY and CDR2 is SYGVKD in the germline V gene. V was shortened by 0 bases and J by 0 bases, with 9 bases between the two germline ends. Clones were sequenced by immunoSEQ multiplex PCR, and TCRdb holds only the in-frame ones, with some missing. Of about 97,000 clones listed, 92% are singletons. The sample here was unstimulated CD8+ T cells sorted from spleen or lymph node cells, taken before transplant. The receptor comes from a human donor who was the organ donor for an intestinal transplant. This chain joins TRBV10-3 and TRBJ1-5, with D unclear. The CDR3 DNA reads TGTGCCATCAGTGAGTCGTACGTACTTAGCAATCAGCCCCAGCATTTT. It encodes CAISESYVLSNQPQHF.